This TCR beta chain was captured in a study of T cells expressing NK-cell markers. Looking at the study overall: One of the eight sequenced donors was seronegative, whereas the other seven were HCMV-seropositive. General study points: Roughly 6 donors showed dominant NKG2C+ clonotypes comprising about 1.0-8% of their CD8+ T cells. These clonotypes additionally ranked first within the CD3+CD56-NKG2C+ fraction of a handful of donors.

As for this clonotype: Its antigen is unidentified.

The TCR beta cDNA came from 5'RACE template switching with UMIs. With the 5' RACE reads reprocessed, TCRdb shows one record per CDR3 protein and no DNA. In all, the sample yields around 140,000 distinct CDR3 sequences. This CDR3 comprises 17 residues. CDR1 and CDR2 (germline): SEHNR, FQNEAQ (reference sequence). The specimen was blood T cells: a sorted CD56 or NKG2C T cell subset, CD4+ or CD8+ T cells, or bulk PBMC T cells (not recorded which). The chain recombines TRBV7-9 with TRBJ2-6; TCRdb proposes TRBD1, but this gene call is untestable without DNA. The source of this sequence is a man aged 18 to 29 in good health. The CDR3 is CASSAQGARSGANVLTF.